Each of the 19 T cell receptor beta chains below was sequenced from the same sample in a study of OX40 agonist ivuxolimab in advanced cancers. The assay was immunoSEQ multiplex PCR, and TCRdb's table has in-frame clones only and misses some. Counted here are 100,000 or so clones, approximately 85% occurring once; the ten biggest clones make up 3% to 4%. Specimen: CD4+ or CD8+ T cells sorted from blood, collected in a trial of the OX40 agonist ivuxolimab. The receptor set was obtained from an adult with an advanced solid tumor such as melanoma, head and neck, liver or kidney cancer.

The genes are TRBV14 and TRBJ2-3, with a tentative D call TRBD2 (5 bases). The germline gives CDR1 SGHDN, CDR2 FVKESK. The CDR3 has 13 residues. With 5 bases removed from V and 2 bases from J, the gap between germline ends came to 8 bases. The CDR3 here is CASSGGPTDTQYF. Written as DNA, the CDR3 is TGTGCCAGCAGCGGAGGCCCCACAGATACGCAGTATTTT.

The rearrangement links TRBV4-2 to TRBJ1-5; D not resolved. Trimming took off 3 bases at V and 0 bases at J, with 9 bases between the two ends. Germline V CDR1 and CDR2: LGHNA, YNFKEQ. This CDR3 has 15 amino acids. The CDR3 sequence is CASSQRSYSNQPQHF. The CDR3 DNA reads as TGTGCCAGCAGCCAGAGAAGTTATAGCAATCAGCCCCAGCATTTT.

This chain links TRBV5-8 with TRBJ2-1; no definite D call. The CDR3 runs 16 residues. CDR1 is SGHTS and CDR2 is YDEGEE in the germline V gene. V lost 0 bases and J 0 bases, leaving 10 bases between the germline ends. The CDR3 DNA is TGTGCCAGCAGCTTGGATGGCTTTAGCTCCTACAATGAGCAGTTCTTC. Translating gives CASSLDGFSSYNEQFF.

The rearrangement links TRBV19 to TRBJ1-4; 10 positions agree with TRBD1. Germline loops: CDR1 LNHDA, CDR2 SQIVND (reference sequence). The CDR3 has 15 amino acids. After removal of 6 bases from V and 1 base from J, the junction contained 2 bases not matched to a gene. The CDR3 DNA reads TGTGCCAGTAGCCGGGACAGGGGAACTAATGAAAAACTGTTTTTT. Amino acid sequence: CASSRDRGTNEKLFF.

In DNA, the CDR3 is TGTGCCAGCAGCTTAGGACCAAGGGGATCGGGGGAGACCCAGTACTTC. Residues: CASSLGPRGSGETQYF. J is TRBJ2-5 and V is TRBV5-6; D tentatively fits TRBD1 or TRBD2 (5 bases each). Germline assignment: CDR1 SGHDT and CDR2 YYEEEE. The CDR3 has 16 amino acids. V was cut by 2 bases and J by 5 bases, with 19 bases left in between. Full variable domain (outside the CDR3, taken from reference TRBV5-6 and TRBJ2-5): DAGVTQSPTHLIKTRGQQVTLRCSPKSGHDTVSWYQQALGQGPQFIFQYYEEEERQRGNFPDRFSGHQFPNYSSELNVNALLLGDSALYLCASSLGPRGSGETQYFGPGTRLLVL.

The rearrangement joins TRBV7-6 to TRBJ1-1; perhaps TRBD1 as D (5 bases). Germline values: CDR1 SGHVS, CDR2 FNYEAQ. With 5 bases removed from V and 0 bases from J, the gap between germline ends came to 16 bases. The CDR3 is 16 amino acids. CDR3 in DNA: TGTGCCAGCAGCCCCGCCCCGGGGGGGGTGAACACTGAAGCTTTCTTT. Translating gives CASSPAPGGVNTEAFF.

The chain couples TRBV9 to TRBJ2-2, with a tentative D call TRBD2 (5 bases). From germline, CDR1 is SGDLS and CDR2 YYNGEE. V gave up 7 bases and J gave up 7 bases, with 26 bases separating them. This CDR3 has 17 residues. The CDR3 is CASGPVVGGRVSGELFF. For the CDR3, the DNA is TGTGCCAGCGGCCCCGTAGTCGGCGGGCGGGTTAGCGGGGAGCTGTTTTTT.

This clone showed up just once. This chain joins TRBV4-3 and TRBJ2-5; 7 bases map to TRBD1. The germline CDR1 and CDR2 sequences are LGHNA and YSLEER. Unmatched junction bases numbered 9, after V lost 0 bases and J lost 8 bases. The CDR3 has 15 residues. The DNA for the CDR3 is TGCGCCAGCAGCCAAGAAGGGCGACAGGGCGGAACCCAGTACTTC. Its translation is CASSQEGRQGGTQYF.

The rearrangement joins TRBV27 to TRBJ1-2; a weak D match, TRBD1 (5 bases). The V gene lost 3 bases and the J gene lost 6 bases, with 14 bases spanning the gap. There are 14 residues in the CDR3. Per germline, CDR1 MNHEY and CDR2 SMNVEV (reference sequence). The CDR3 DNA is TGTGCCAGCAGTTTTTCCACGGGGCGCGATGGCTACACCTTC. Its protein is CASSFSTGRDGYTF.

The count of this clone is one. The V and J genes are TRBV4-2 and TRBJ1-4; D gene ambiguous. The length of the CDR3 is 15 residues. V dropped 0 bases and J dropped 3 bases, with 8 bases sitting between them. From germline, CDR1 is LGHNA and CDR2 YNFKEQ. CDR3 sequence: CASSQEIVPNEKLFF. The DNA for the CDR3 is TGTGCCAGCAGCCAAGAAATCGTCCCTAATGAAAAACTGTTTTTT.

The V call is TRBV6-6, the J call TRBJ1-5; tentatively, D is TRBD1 (6 bases). Germline lookup yields CDR1 MNHNY and CDR2 SVGAGI (reference sequence). The CDR3 sequence is 16 residues long. Deletions cut 6 bases from V and 0 bases from J, with 15 bases between. The CDR3 protein is CASSFLGHYSNQPQHF. The CDR3 region has the DNA TGTGCCAGCAGCTTCCTGGGACATTATAGCAATCAGCCCCAGCATTTT.

J is TRBJ1-6 and V is TRBV6-5, with D perhaps TRBD1 (6 bases). The germline CDR1 and CDR2 sequences are MNHEY and SVGAGI. This CDR3 has 15 residues. V was shortened by 6 bases and J by 0 bases, with 9 bases between the two germline ends. In DNA form, the CDR3 reads TGTGCCAGCAGACGGGGGCGCTCCTATAATTCACCCCTCCACTTT. It yields the protein CASRRGRSYNSPLHF.

This clone was detected only once. This chain connects TRBV19 to TRBJ2-5, with 8 bases fitting TRBD1. Germline CDR1 reads LNHDA; CDR2 reads SQIVND (reference sequence). The trim removed 5 bases at V and 13 bases at J, leaving 12 bases unmatched. The CDR3 sequence is 13 residues long. CDR3 sequence reads: CASSLMDRAEVYF. Here the CDR3 DNA reads TGTGCCAGTAGTCTAATGGACAGGGCCGAAGTGTACTTC.

The V gene is TRBV6-5, the J gene TRBJ2-1; TRBD2 agrees at 7 bases. This CDR3 has 15 residues. The germline CDR1 and CDR2 sequences are MNHEY and SVGAGI. Germline trimming cut 6 bases from V and 2 bases from J; bases unmatched to any gene: 7. This chain's CDR3 is CASSRSGNPYNEQFF. Here the CDR3 DNA reads TGTGCCAGCAGCCGAAGCGGGAATCCCTACAATGAGCAGTTCTTC.

The chain combines TRBV2 with TRBJ2-1, with D possibly matching TRBD2 (7 bases). Trimming stripped 2 bases from V and 4 bases from J, with 21 bases between. The CDR3 is 18 residues long. Germline V gene lookup returns CDR1 SNHLY and CDR2 FYNNEI. The CDR3 coding sequence is TGTGCCAGCAGTGAAAGTACGACTCGGGGGGCTAGTTACAATGAGCAGTTCTTC. This sequence encodes CASSESTTRGASYNEQFF. The variable domain in full, completed from reference TRBV2 and TRBJ2-1, reads EPEVTQTPSHQVTQMGQEVILRCVPISNHLYFYWYRQILGQKVEFLVSFYNNEISEKSEIFDDQFSVERPDGSNFTLKIRSTKLEDSAMYFCASSESTTRGASYNEQFFGPGTRLTVL.

The rearrangement joins TRBV7-3 to TRBJ2-1; possibly TRBD1 for D (5 bases). With 5 bases removed from V and 0 bases from J, the gap between germline ends came to 11 bases. The CDR3 sequence is 15 residues long. The germline V gene encodes CDR1 SGHTA and CDR2 FQGTGA. The CDR3 coding sequence is TGTGCCAGCAGCCTGGACACTTACTCCTACAATGAGCAGTTCTTC. It codes for CASSLDTYSYNEQFF. Full variable domain (outside the CDR3, taken from reference TRBV7-3 and TRBJ2-1): GAGVSQTPSNKVTEKGKYVELRCDPISGHTALYWYRQSLGQGPEFLIYFQGTGAADDSGLPNDRFFAVRPEGSVSTLKIQRTERGDSAVYLCASSLDTYSYNEQFFGPGTRLTVL.

This chain connects TRBV27 to TRBJ2-1; TRBD2 agrees at 9 bases. V dropped 4 bases and J dropped 3; count of bases not matched to a gene: 7. The CDR3 runs to 16 residues. CDR1 and CDR2 from the germline V gene are MNHEY and SMNVEV (reference sequence). CDR3 bases: TGTGCCAGCAGTTCGATGACTAGCGGATACTACAATGAGCAGTTCTTC. It is translated as CASSSMTSGYYNEQFF.

The DNA of the CDR3 is TGTGCCAGCTCACGCGGACAGGACATTAATGAAAAACTGTTTTTT. This codes for CASSRGQDINEKLFF. The chain recombines TRBV18 with TRBJ1-4, with TRBD1 matching 7 bases. The CDR3 spans 15 residues. CDR1 is KGHSH, CDR2 LQKENI, per germline. After removal of 4 bases from V and 4 bases from J, the junction contained 6 bases not matched to a gene.

This chain joins TRBV15 and TRBJ2-1; perhaps TRBD1 as D (7 bases). V was cut by 3 bases and J by 5 bases, with 20 bases left in between. The CDR3 is 17 amino acids. The germline V gene encodes CDR1 LNHNV and CDR2 YYDKDF (reference sequence). The CDR3 here is CATSRDRTDREDNEQFF. Written as DNA, the CDR3 is TGTGCCACCAGCAGGGACCGGACCGACAGGGAGGACAATGAGCAGTTCTTC.